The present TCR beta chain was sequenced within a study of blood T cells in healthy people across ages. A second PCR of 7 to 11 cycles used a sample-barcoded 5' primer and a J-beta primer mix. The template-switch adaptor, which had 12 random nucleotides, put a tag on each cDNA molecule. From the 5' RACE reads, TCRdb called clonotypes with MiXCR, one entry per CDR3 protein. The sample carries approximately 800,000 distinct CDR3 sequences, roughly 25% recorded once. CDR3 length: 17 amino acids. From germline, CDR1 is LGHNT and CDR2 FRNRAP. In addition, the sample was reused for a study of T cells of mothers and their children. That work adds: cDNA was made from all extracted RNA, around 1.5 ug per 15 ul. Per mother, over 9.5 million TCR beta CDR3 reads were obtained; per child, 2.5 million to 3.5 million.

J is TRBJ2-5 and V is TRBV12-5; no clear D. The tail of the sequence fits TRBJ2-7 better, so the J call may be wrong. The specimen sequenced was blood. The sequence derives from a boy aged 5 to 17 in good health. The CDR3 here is CASGLSMGSPAGYEQYF. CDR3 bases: TGTGCTAGTGGTTTGTCAATGGGATCCCCGGCCGGTTACGAGCAGTACTTC.